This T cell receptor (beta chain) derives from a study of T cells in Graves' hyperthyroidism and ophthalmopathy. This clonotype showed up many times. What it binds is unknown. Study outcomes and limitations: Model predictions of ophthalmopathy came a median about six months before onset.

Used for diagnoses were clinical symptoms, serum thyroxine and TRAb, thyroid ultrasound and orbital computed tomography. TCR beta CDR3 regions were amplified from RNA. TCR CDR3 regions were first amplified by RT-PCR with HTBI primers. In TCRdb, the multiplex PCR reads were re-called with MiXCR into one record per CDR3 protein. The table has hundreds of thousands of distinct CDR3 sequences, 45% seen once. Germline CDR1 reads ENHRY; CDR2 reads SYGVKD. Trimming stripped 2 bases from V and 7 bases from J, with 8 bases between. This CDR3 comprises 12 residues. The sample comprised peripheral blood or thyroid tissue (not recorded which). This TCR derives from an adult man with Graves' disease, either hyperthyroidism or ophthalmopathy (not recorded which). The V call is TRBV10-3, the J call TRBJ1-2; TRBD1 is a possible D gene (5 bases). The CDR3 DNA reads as TGTGCCATCAGTGAGAGGGGTCGTGGCTACACCTTC. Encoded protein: CAISERGRGYTF.